This passage covers 11 T cell receptor beta chains from one sample sequenced in a study of identical twins. TCRdb re-called the 5' RACE reads through MiXCR, storing one row per CDR3 protein. This sample has fewer than 900,000 distinct CDR3 sequences; 21% occur once, and the top ten carry roughly 4%. The same specimen was also included in a second study, on T cells expressing NK-cell markers.

Sequenced sample: PBMCs. Source of these receptors: a woman aged 18-29 years in good health.

This clonotype has a handful of counts. The V call is TRBV20-1, the J call TRBJ2-3; maybe TRBD2 (5 bases). The germline V gene has CDR1 DFQATT and CDR2 SNEGSKA (reference sequence). With 1 base removed from V and 5 bases from J, the gap between germline ends came to 10 bases. The CDR3 sequence is 13 residues long. The CDR3 DNA follows: TGCAGTGCTAGAGGCCCGGGAAAAGATACGCAGTATTTT. Encoded protein: CSARGPGKDTQYF.

This clonotype was detected only a few times. The V gene is TRBV5-1, the J gene TRBJ2-1, with D unresolved. Germline assignment: CDR1 SGHRS and CDR2 YFSETQ. The CDR3 has 15 residues. V lost 4 bases, J lost 4 bases, and 15 bases lay in between. CDR3 region: CASSPQQKRYNEQFF. DNA of the CDR3: TGCGCCAGCAGCCCTCAGCAGAAGAGGTACAATGAGCAGTTCTTC.

The chain couples TRBV7-6 to TRBJ2-5, with TRBD2 identical over 9 bases. J gave up 4 bases and V 5 bases, and 14 bases lay outside the gene matches. The CDR3 totals 17 residues. Germline V gives CDR1 SGHVS, CDR2 FNYEAQ. As DNA, the CDR3 is TGTGCCAGCAGCCAATGGAGGAGCGGGAGGTCGGGAGAGACCCAGTACTTC. This codes for CASSQWRSGRSGETQYF.

V gene TRBV10-3 combines with J gene TRBJ1-2, with D tentatively TRBD1 (5 bases). Looked up from germline, CDR1 is ENHRY and CDR2 is SYGVKD. The CDR3 is made up of 13 amino acids. Deletions cut 3 bases from V and 4 bases from J, with 9 bases between. CDR3 residues: CAISDRGSYGYTF. For the CDR3, the DNA is TGTGCCATCAGTGACCGGGGCTCCTATGGCTACACCTTC.

This clonotype was seen more than once but under ten times. The chain is built from TRBV11-2 and TRBJ1-4; D not resolved. Trimming stripped 2 bases from V and 0 bases from J, with 7 bases between. The CDR3 is made up of 15 amino acids. Germline CDR1 SGHAT, CDR2 FQNNGV. CDR3 bases: TGTGCCAGCAGCTTACTCGGGGCAACTAATGAAAAACTGTTTTTT. Its protein is CASSLLGATNEKLFF.

V gene TRBV18 combines with J gene TRBJ2-7, with 7 nucleotides matching TRBD1. V lost 3 bases, J lost 7 bases, and 18 bases stayed unmatched. This CDR3 has 17 residues. Germline V CDR1 and CDR2: KGHSH, LQKENI. Here the CDR3 reads CASSPYAGQALLREQYF. The CDR3 nucleotides read TGTGCCAGCTCACCCTACGCTGGACAGGCCCTACTGAGGGAGCAGTACTTC.

The V call is TRBV12-3 or TRBV12-4, the J call TRBJ1-1; possibly TRBD1 for D (6 bases). The CDR3 is made up of 16 amino acids. V shed 5 bases and J shed 2 bases, with 18 bases lying between them. The CDR3 DNA follows: TGTGCCAGCAGTCTCGACCCTGGGACATTAAACACTGAAGCTTTCTTT. Its translation is CASSLDPGTLNTEAFF.

The rearrangement joins TRBV30 to TRBJ2-1; possibly TRBD2 for D (6 bases). This CDR3 is built from 16 residues. Trimming removed 2 bases from V and 8 bases from J, with 22 bases in between. Germline V lookup: CDR1 GTSNPN, CDR2 SVGIG (reference sequence). CDR3 loop: CAWSFNGRSFRDEQFF. The CDR3 DNA sequence: TGTGCCTGGAGTTTTAACGGGAGAAGTTTCCGGGATGAGCAGTTCTTC.

The chain links TRBV5-1 to TRBJ2-3; D is perhaps TRBD1 (5 bases). This CDR3 is built from 16 residues. The ends were cut back, 7 bases at V and 0 bases at J, with 18 bases in the middle. Germline V gene data show CDR1 as SGHRS and CDR2 as YFSETQ. For the CDR3, the DNA is TGCGCCAGCGTCAGAGGAGTCCAGGGTAGCACAGATACGCAGTATTTT. Translation: CASVRGVQGSTDTQYF.

This rearrangement joins TRBV20-1 to TRBJ2-3, with 9 bases fitting TRBD1. Trimming at V came to 5 bases and at J to 2 bases, leaving 2 bases not matched to a gene. Germline V CDR1 and CDR2: DFQATT, SNEGSKA (reference sequence). The CDR3 length is 13 residues. The CDR3 reads CSAGQGNTDTQYF. In nucleotides, the CDR3 is TGCAGTGCTGGACAGGGGAACACAGATACGCAGTATTTT.

This clonotype has ten or more counts. This chain uses TRBV20-1 with TRBJ2-1; maybe TRBD2 (6 bases). Germline assignment: CDR1 DFQATT and CDR2 SNEGSKA (reference sequence). This CDR3 is built from 13 residues. CDR3 residues: CTAGTGSYNEQFF. In nucleotides, the CDR3 is TGCACCGCCGGGACTGGCTCCTACAATGAGCAGTTCTTC.